Sequencing of this T cell receptor beta chain was carried out in a study of T cells after yellow fever vaccination (dated by TCRdb to between 2017 and 2020). With regard to the full study: Memory subsets (EM, EMRA, CM and Tscm) were sorted on a BD FACS Aria III using CD3, CD45RA, CCR7 and CD95 staining. The SMART-Seq v4 Ultra Low Input RNA kit was used to prepare libraries from fractions with low cell numbers. Bulk TCR alpha and beta repertoires were sequenced longitudinally to track T-cell clones before and after primary and booster YFV17D yellow fever vaccination. The cohort comprised two healthy male donors, one aged 18 to 30 and one aged 30 to 40 years. Bulk PBMC replicates and cell subsets were isolated from blood drawn at multiple timepoints before and after both primary and secondary immunization. Memory subsets were sorted on days 0, 15 and 45 and at 18 months following primary vaccination, and on days 0, 15 and 45 following the 30-year booster. The research as a whole found: After the booster, most clones that had expanded after primary vaccination were detected again (about 95% of CD4 and around 88% of CD8), suggesting broad maintenance of memory. A small share of clonotypes was detected in both CD4 and CD8 compartments, with the overlap likely arising from convergent recombination. On day 0, almost all vaccine-responding clonotypes were found to be below detection in the sorted memory subsets. Only a couple of donors were included in the study, so the extent to which the findings can be generalized is limited. Computational filtering was required because FACS-sorted repertoires could contain abundant contaminating clonotypes from the bulk population. Compared with the primary T-cell response, the secondary T-cell response was weaker but faster, peaking on day 5 rather than day 15.

From cysteine to phenylalanine, the CDR3 is 14 amino acids long. Of the read, only the CDR3 DNA is kept; its 42 bases are in frame from base 1. CDR1 and CDR2 are drawn from the germline V gene (reference sequence): MNHEY, SMNVEV. The junction shows trimming of 6 bases on V and 1 base on J, and the gene matches do not reach 3 bases of it. In the paper's terms, the treatment or condition label means: live attenuated yellow fever vaccine strain. A standard Ficoll-Paque protocol was used to isolate PBMCs from peripheral blood. RNA from sorted memory subsets was extracted with the RNeasy Micro Kit. This clonotype has ten or more counts. Base qualities are not at hand, and no much larger clone is one base apart. TCR cDNA was synthesized by 5'RACE template switching, through which a universal primer site and unique molecular identifiers were introduced. Priming of cDNA synthesis was performed from both the TCR alpha and TCR beta constant segments. Library amplification involved two PCR steps, and the second step added sample barcodes and sequencing adapters. Libraries were sequenced on Illumina HiSeq 2500 (2x100 bp) or NovaSeq (2x150 bp). Per the original workflow: MIGEC handled demultiplexing of reads and collapsing into UMI consensus sequences, while MiXCR performed V(D)J alignment. Clonotypes responding to the vaccine were identified with edgeR on replicate PBMC samples, with the criteria of FDR below 0.01 and a log2 fold change above 5 up to day 15. Each bulk clonotype was labeled CD4 or CD8 based on which sequenced repertoire, CD4 or CD8, contained the clonotype at higher abundance. To estimate how each clone was distributed across memory phenotypes, clonotype frequencies in memory subsets were weighted by the numbers of FACS-sorted cells. Through fastp at Q25 and MiXCR, TCRdb rebuilt clones from the public reads, retaining in-frame beta chains. CDR3 protein sequences are deduplicated, and each keeps its most common genes and DNA. The V and J calls reflect TCRdb's pipeline rather than the authors' work. This sample holds more than 15,000 distinct CDR3 sequences; approximately 4% were observed only once. The ten top clones hold less than 0.45% of the sample.

The TCR was taken from a man aged 25 to 40 who received the YFV17D yellow fever vaccine. Sequencing used PBMCs, either bulk or a sorted T-cell subset (CD4+, CD8+, memory, or dextramer-sorted; not recorded which), obtained 15 days after the yellow fever booster vaccination. The chain couples TRBV27 to TRBJ2-3, with TRBD2 matching 8 junction bases. For the CDR3, the sequence is CASRKTSGTDTQYF. The sequenced DNA: TGTGCCAGCAGGAAGACTAGCGGCACAGATACGCAGTATTTT.